A selection of T cell receptor beta chains follows, all from one sample in a study of blood T cell repertoires in COVID-19. Sequenced by immunoSEQ multiplex PCR; TCRdb stores in-frame clones only, minus some. The sample has over 90,000 clones; 90% are singletons. The source material was peripheral blood. These receptors were taken from a man between 45 and 60 years old with acute or convalescent COVID-19. The CDR3 runs from the conserved cysteine through the conserved F or W. The order of the fields is CDR3 protein, J gene, V gene, CDR3 length.

CDR3aa: CASSEPNREFYAEQYF; j_gene: TRBJ2-7; v_gene: TRBV7-7; len: 16
CDR3aa: CASSIQGLAGADTQYF; j_gene: TRBJ2-3; v_gene: TRBV5-1; len: 16
CDR3aa: CASSPQGAGGNEQFF; j_gene: TRBJ2-1; v_gene: TRBV10-1; len: 15
CDR3aa: CASSPDLGHSVKAFF; j_gene: TRBJ1-1; v_gene: TRBV18; len: 15
CDR3aa: CASGPPGTGVFEQYF; j_gene: TRBJ2-7; v_gene: TRBV12-5; len: 15
CDR3aa: CASSLDASGYYEQYF; j_gene: TRBJ2-7; v_gene: TRBV7-2; len: 15
CDR3aa: CASSEAPGTGRSLYYGYTF; j_gene: TRBJ1-2; v_gene: TRBV2; len: 19
CDR3aa: CAWSTSGSVWETQYF; j_gene: TRBJ2-5; v_gene: TRBV30; len: 15
CDR3aa: CASSQSRGRSEQYF; j_gene: TRBJ2-7; v_gene: TRBV14; len: 14
CDR3aa: CASSDPGGPYNEQFF; j_gene: TRBJ2-1; v_gene: TRBV2; len: 15